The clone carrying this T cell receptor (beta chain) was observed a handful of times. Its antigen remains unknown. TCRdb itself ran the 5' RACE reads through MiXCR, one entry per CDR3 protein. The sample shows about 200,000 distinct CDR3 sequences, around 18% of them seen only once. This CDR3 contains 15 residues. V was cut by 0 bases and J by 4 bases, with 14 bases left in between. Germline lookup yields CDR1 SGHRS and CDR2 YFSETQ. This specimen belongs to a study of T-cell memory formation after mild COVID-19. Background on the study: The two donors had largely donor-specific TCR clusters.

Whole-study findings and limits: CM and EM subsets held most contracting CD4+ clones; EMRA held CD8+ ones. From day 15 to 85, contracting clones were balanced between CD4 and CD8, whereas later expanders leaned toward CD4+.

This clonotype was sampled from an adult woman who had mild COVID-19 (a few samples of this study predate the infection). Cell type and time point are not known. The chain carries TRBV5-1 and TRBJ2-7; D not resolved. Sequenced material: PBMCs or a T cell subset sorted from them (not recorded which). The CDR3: CASSLGSSFYYEQYF. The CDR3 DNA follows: TGCGCCAGCAGCTTGGGGTCGTCATTCTATTACGAGCAGTACTTC. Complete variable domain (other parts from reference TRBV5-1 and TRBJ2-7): KAGVTQTPRYLIKTRGQQVTLSCSPISGHRSVSWYQQTPGQGLQFLFEYFSETQRNKGNFPGRFSGRQFSNSRSEMNVSTLELGDSALYLCASSLGSSFYYEQYFGPGTRLTVT.